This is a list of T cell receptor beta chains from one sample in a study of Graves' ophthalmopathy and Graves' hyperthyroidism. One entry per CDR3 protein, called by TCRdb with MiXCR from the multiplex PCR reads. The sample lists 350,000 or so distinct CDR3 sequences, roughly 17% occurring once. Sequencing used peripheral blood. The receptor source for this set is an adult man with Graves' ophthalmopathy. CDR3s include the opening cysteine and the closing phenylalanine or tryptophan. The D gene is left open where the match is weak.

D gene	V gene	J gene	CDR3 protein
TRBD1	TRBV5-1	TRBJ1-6	CASSLVAGTEPLHF
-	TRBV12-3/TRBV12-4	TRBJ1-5	CASSFGAGDQPQHF
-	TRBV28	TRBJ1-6	CASTGRIYNSPLHF
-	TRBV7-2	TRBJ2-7	CASSLVAGNEQYF
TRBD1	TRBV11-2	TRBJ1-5	CASSPGQGSRFGQPQHF
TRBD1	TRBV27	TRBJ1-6	CASSLARRTGYNSPLHF
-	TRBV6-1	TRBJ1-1	CASSRGKNTEAFF
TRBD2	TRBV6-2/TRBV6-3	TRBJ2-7	CASSSGGAVSEQYF
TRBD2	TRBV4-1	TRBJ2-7	CASSQESGLAGYEQYF
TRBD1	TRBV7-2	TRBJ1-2	CASSLQDRDYGYTF
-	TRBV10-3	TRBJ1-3	CATSWGSASGNTIYF
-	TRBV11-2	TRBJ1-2	CASSLSLDRFNYGYTF
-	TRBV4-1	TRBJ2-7	CASSHERQASYEQYF
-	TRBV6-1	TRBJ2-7	CASSLRHLSYEQYF
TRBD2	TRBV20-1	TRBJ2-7	CSARGLAGVQEQYF
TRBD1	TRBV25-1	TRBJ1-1	CASSGTGSLTFF
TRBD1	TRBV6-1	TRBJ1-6	CASTKGTGWSPLHF
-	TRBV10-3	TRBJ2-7	CAISKTGDTYEQYF
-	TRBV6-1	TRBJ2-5	CASSGARYQETQYF
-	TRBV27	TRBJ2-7	CASSLSAPYEQYF
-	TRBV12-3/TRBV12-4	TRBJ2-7	CASSFRAASYEQYF
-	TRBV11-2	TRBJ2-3	CASSPGADTQYF
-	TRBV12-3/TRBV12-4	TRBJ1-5	CASTTPGTNQPQHF
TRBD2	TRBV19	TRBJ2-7	CASSVLAGDEQYF
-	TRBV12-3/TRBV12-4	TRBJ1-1	CASSPPTDSGEAFF
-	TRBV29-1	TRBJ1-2	CSVEDRTRGGYTF
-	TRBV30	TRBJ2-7	CAWIGHQGAYEQYF
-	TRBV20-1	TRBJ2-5	CSAVFQETQYF
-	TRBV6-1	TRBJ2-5	CASRAEETQYF
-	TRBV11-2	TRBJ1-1	CASSEFSGTSTSEAFF
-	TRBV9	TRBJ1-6	CASNTPLYNSPLHF
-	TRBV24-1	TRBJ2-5	CATSAIGGETQYF
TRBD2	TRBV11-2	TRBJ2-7	CASSFASGYEQYF
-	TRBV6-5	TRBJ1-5	CASSMTPAGNQPQHF
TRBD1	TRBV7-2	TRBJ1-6	CASSLVHRGSSPLHF
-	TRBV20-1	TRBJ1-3	CSGADRQGIGNTIYF
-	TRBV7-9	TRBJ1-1	CASSQAGFIEAFF
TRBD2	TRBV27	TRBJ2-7	CASSTGLAGGSYEQYF
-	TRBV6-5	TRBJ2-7	CASSYSKTGEQYF
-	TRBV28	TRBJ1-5	CASRRSWEPQHF
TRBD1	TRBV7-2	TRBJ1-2	CASSLFSTGDGYTF
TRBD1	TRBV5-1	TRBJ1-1	CASSADRENTEAFF
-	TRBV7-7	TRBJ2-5	CASSLAFGRGETQYF
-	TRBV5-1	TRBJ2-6	CASSLNGPTVSGANVLTF
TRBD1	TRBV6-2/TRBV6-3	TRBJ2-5	CASSGDRQETQYF
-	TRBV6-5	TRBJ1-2	CASSSDEYRVTYTF
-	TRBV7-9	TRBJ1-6	CASNGGGTDSPLHF
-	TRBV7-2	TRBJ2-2	CASSLRLPNAGELFF
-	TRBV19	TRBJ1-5	CASSTRWERLGQPQHF
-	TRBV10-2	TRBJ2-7	CASSTKGEQYF
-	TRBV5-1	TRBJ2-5	CASSLEVGPETQYF
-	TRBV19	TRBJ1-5	CASRLRGRNQPQHF
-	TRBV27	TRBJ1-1	CASPIIAFF
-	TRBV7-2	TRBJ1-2	CASSLGGKGGYTF
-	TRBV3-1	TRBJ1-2	CASSQDSTANYGYTF